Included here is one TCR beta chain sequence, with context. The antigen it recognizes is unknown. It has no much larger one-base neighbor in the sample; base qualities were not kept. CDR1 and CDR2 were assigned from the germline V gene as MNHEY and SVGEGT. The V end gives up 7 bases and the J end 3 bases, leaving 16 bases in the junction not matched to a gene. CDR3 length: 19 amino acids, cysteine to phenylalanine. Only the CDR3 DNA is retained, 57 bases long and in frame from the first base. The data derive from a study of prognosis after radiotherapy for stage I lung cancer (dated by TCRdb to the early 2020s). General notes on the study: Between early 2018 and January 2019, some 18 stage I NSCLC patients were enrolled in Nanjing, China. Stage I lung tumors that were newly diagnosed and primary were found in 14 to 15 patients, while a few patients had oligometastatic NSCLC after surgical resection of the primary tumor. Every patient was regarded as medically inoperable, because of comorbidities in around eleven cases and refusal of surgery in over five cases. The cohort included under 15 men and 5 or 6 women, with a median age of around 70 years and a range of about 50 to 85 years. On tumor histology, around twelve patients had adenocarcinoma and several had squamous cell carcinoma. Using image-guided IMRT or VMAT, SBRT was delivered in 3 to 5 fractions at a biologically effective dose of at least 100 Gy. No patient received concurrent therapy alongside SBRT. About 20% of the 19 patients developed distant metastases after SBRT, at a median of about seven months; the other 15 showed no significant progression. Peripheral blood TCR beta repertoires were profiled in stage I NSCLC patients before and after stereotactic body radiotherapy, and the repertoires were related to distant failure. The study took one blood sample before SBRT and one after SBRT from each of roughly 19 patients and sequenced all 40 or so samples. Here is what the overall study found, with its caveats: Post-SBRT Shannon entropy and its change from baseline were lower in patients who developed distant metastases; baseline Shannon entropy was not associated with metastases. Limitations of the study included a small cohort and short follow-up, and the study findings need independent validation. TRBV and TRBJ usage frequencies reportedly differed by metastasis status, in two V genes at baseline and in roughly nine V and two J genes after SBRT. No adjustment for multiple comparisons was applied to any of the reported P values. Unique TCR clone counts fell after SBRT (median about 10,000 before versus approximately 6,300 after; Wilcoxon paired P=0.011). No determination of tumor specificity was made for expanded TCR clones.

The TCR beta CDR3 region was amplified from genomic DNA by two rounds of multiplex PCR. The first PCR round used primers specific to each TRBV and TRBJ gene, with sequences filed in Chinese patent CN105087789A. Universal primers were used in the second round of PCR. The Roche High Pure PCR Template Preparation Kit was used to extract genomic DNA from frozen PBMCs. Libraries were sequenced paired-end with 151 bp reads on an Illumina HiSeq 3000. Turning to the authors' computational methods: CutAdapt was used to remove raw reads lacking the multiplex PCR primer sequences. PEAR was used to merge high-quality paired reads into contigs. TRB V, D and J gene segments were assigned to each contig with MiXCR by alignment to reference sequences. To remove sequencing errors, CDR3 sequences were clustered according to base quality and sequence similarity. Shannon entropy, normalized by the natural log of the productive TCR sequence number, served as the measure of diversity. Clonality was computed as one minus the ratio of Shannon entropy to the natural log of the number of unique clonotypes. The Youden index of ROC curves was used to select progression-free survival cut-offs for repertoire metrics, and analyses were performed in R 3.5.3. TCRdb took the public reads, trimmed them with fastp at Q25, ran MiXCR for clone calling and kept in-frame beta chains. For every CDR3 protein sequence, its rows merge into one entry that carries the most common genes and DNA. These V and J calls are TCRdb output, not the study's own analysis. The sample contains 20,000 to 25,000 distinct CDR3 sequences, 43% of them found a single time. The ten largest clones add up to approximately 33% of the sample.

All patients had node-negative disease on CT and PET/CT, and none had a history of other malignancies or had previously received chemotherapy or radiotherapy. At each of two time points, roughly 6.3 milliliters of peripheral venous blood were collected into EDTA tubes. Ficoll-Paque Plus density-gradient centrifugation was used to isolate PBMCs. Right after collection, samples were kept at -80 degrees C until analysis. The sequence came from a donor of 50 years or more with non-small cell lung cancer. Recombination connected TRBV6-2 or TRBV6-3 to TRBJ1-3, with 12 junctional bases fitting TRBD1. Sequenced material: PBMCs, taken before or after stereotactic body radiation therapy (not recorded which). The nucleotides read TGTGCCAGCAACACCGCAGCTCCGGGACAGGGGGCCGGTGGAAACACCATATATTTT. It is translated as CASNTAAPGQGAGGNTIYF.